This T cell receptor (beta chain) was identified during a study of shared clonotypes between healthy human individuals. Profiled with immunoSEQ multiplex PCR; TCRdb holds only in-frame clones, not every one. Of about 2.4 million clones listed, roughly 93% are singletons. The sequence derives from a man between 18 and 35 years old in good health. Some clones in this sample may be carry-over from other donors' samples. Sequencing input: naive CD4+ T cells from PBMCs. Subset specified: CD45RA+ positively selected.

CDR3 DNA: TGTGCCAGCAGTTTCCATCCCTCTGGGGCCAACGTCCTGACTTTC. Its translation: CASSFHPSGANVLTF. V and J are TRBV28 and TRBJ2-6; D is unclear. Trimming pared 3 bases from V and 0 bases from J, leaving 6 bases between. The CDR3 has 15 residues. CDR1 MDHEN and CDR2 SYDVKM come from the germline V gene.